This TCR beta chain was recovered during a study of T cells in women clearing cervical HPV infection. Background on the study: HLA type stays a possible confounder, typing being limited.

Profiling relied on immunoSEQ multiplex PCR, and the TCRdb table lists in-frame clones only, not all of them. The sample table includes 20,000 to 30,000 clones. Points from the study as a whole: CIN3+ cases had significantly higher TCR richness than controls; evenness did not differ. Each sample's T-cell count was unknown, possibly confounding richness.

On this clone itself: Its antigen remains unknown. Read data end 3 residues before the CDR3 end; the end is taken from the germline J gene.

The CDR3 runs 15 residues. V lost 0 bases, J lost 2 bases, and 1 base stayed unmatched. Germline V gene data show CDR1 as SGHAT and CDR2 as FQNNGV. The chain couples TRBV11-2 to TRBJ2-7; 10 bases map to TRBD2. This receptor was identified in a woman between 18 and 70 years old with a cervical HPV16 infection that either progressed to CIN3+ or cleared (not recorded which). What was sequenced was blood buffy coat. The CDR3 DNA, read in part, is TGTGCCAGCAGCTTAGAGGGACTAGCGACCTACGAG. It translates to CASSLEGLATYE. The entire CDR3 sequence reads CASSLEGLATYEQYF.